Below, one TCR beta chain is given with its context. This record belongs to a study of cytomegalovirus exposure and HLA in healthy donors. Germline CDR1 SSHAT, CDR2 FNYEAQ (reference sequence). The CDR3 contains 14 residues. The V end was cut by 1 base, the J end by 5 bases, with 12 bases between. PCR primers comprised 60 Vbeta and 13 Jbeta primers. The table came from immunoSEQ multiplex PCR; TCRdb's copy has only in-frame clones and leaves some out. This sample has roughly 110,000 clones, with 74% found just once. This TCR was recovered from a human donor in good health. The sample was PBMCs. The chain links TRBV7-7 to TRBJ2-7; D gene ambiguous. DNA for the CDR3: TGTGCCAGCAGCTTAGGGCCGCTCGCCAACGAGCAGTACTTC. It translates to CASSLGPLANEQYF.